The TCR beta chain under discussion was sequenced for a study of human T cells and chemical hapten exposure. Overall study: Per-sample TCR yields varied mainly from small pooled library volume differences.

Time point in this sample: patch test 2, 6 weeks after DPC sensitization. Treatment meaning: therapeutic diphenylcyclopropenone sensitization with weekly scalp DPC. CDR1 is MNHEY, CDR2 SVGEGT, per germline. This CDR3 region has 13 residues. V was cut by 6 bases and J by 6 bases, with 11 bases left in between. TCRdb recomputed calls from the RACE reads with MiXCR, one row per CDR3 protein. This repertoire shows under 450,000 distinct CDR3 sequences, about 6% found once; its top ten account for 5% to 6%. V is TRBV6-2 or TRBV6-3 and J is TRBJ2-2, with D uncertain. The sample consisted of whole blood, taken in connection with sensitization to the hapten diphenylcyclopropenone (DPC). The TCR was taken from a young woman with alopecia areata. Some clones in this sample may be carry-over from other donors' samples. CDR3 nucleotides: TGTGCCAGCAGCTTTCAGTGGTCCGGGGAGCTGTTTTTT. Translated: CASSFQWSGELFF.